This TCR beta chain was documented in a study of post-analysis software for immune sequencing data. Background on the study: There were relapsing-remitting, secondary progressive and progressive-relapsing multiple sclerosis among the disease courses included.

CDR3 length: 14 residues. Per germline, CDR1 LGHNA and CDR2 YNFKEQ. Trimming cost V 4 bases and J 7 bases; bases outside gene matches: 6. Broader study findings: Elevated frequency relative to controls characterized four to six TRBV segments in patients, TRBV5-6, TRBV5-1 and TRBV20-1 among them. Pronounced co-clustering by F measure was evident among identically batched samples. Diversity measured as normalized Chao1 was significantly lower in multiple sclerosis patients than in controls.

TCR beta libraries were prepared from cDNA with unique molecular identifiers. Yield was 450,000 to 650,000 cDNA molecules from around 1 to 9.1 million T cells. TCRdb reprocessed the PCR reads via MiXCR and lists one record per CDR3 protein. The sample records about 770,000 distinct CDR3 sequences, around 45% being singletons. This clonotype was seen a handful of times. Its antigen is still unknown. The V call is TRBV4-2, the J call TRBJ2-1; TRBD2 matches 8 bases. The sequence came from a girl aged 5-17 years with multiple sclerosis. Sequencing was done on a sample of blood. The CDR3 bases are TGTGCCAGCAGCCCACCCGGGACTAGTAATGAGCAGTTCTTC. Amino acid sequence: CASSPPGTSNEQFF.